The 8 T cell receptor beta chains presented below share a single source sample, sequenced in a study of T cells in localized non-small cell lung cancer. Measured with immunoSEQ multiplex PCR; TCRdb has only the in-frame clones, and not every one. The table records some 2,500 clones, under 25% of them present only once. Sequenced material: lung tumor tissue, taken before any cancer treatment. The receptors derive from a woman aged 35-70 years with stage I lung adenocarcinoma.

A few counts support this clone. The chain uses TRBV29-1 and TRBJ1-1; D is undetermined. Germline V gives CDR1 SQVTM, CDR2 ANQGSEA. V dropped 4 bases and J dropped 1 base, with 10 bases sitting between them. The CDR3 is 13 amino acids. CDR3 amino acids: CSVVGMGNTEAFF. The CDR3 DNA reads as TGCAGCGTTGTTGGAATGGGGAACACTGAAGCTTTCTTT.

The CDR3 reads CASSFPGQGEIAGETQYF. CDR3 in DNA: TGTGCCAGCAGCTTCCCGGGACAGGGGGAAATCGCGGGAGAGACCCAGTACTTC. The chain recombines TRBV11-3 with TRBJ2-5; 11 bases line up with TRBD1. The CDR3 spans 18 residues. The germline V gene encodes CDR1 SGHNT and CDR2 YENEEA. Trimming cost V 3 bases and J 4 bases; bases outside gene matches: 13. Together with reference TRBV11-3 and TRBJ2-5, the CDR3 gives the full variable domain: EAGVVQSPRYKIIEKKQPVAFWCNPISGHNTLYWYLQNLGQGPELLIRYENEEAVDDSQLPKDRFSAERLKGVDSTLKIQPAELGDSAVYLCASSFPGQGEIAGETQYFGPGTRLLVL.

V usage is TRBV11-3 and J usage is TRBJ1-2, with D unresolved. The germline gives CDR1 SGHNT, CDR2 YENEEA. V shed 5 bases and J shed 4 bases, with 14 bases lying between them. CDR3 length: 14 residues. CDR3 DNA: TGTGCCAGCAGCGCATGGGAGTCCGTCTATGGCTACACCTTC. Translated: CASSAWESVYGYTF.

This clone was counted only a few times. The chain has TRBV12-5 and TRBJ1-3; D is uncertain. Trimming shortened V by 6 bases and J by 4 bases, and 4 bases separated the two germline ends. Germline CDR1 LGHNT, CDR2 FRNRAP. CDR3 size: 11 residues. CDR3 region: CASGAGNTIYF. The CDR3 nucleotides read TGTGCTAGTGGGGCCGGAAACACCATATATTTT.

The J gene is TRBJ2-3, the V gene TRBV18, with D perhaps TRBD1 (7 bases). The length of the CDR3 is 15 residues. V lost 5 bases and J 4 bases, leaving 16 bases between the germline ends. The germline CDR1 and CDR2 sequences are KGHSH and LQKENI. As DNA, the CDR3 is TGTGCCAGCTCAGACAATCAGGGGGGCGCAGATACGCAGTATTTT. This gives the protein CASSDNQGGADTQYF.

This clone counts as medium-sized. V gene TRBV6-8 combines with J gene TRBJ2-5, with TRBD2 matching over 9 bases. The V gene end was trimmed by 2 bases and the J gene end by 5 bases; junction bases not matched to a gene: 9. CDR3 length: 16 amino acids. In germline, CDR1 is MNHGY, CDR2 SAAAGT. The CDR3 DNA sequence: TGTGCCAGCAGTTACCAACCAAGCGGGGGGCCGGAGACCCAGTACTTC. Encoded protein: CASSYQPSGGPETQYF.

This chain connects TRBV15 to TRBJ1-1; 12 bases are shared with TRBD1. Trimming at V came to 5 bases and at J to 6 bases, leaving 10 bases not matched to a gene. Germline CDR1 and CDR2: LNHNV and YYDKDF (reference sequence). The CDR3 loop spans 16 amino acids. DNA for the CDR3: TGTGCCACCAGCGCGTCCGGGACAGGGGGCGATGCTGAAGCTTTCTTT. It encodes CATSASGTGGDAEAFF. Combining the CDR3 with reference TRBV15 and TRBJ1-1 gives the whole variable domain DAMVIQNPRYQVTQFGKPVTLSCSQTLNHNVMYWYQQKSSQAPKLLFHYYDKDFNNEADTPDNFQSRRPNTSFCFLDIRSPGLGDTAMYLCATSASGTGGDAEAFFGQGTRLTVV.

By sample fraction, this clone is medium-sized. The V call is TRBV6-8, the J call TRBJ2-2; D perhaps matches TRBD1 (6 bases). Germline CDR1 and CDR2: MNHGY and SAAAGT. V gave up 6 bases and J gave up 3 bases, with 8 bases separating them. CDR3 length: 13 amino acids. CDR3: CASRGQYTGELFF. The CDR3 DNA reads TGTGCCAGCAGAGGACAGTACACCGGGGAGCTGTTTTTT.